These 25 T cell receptor beta chains were sequenced from one sample in a study of cytomegalovirus exposure and HLA in healthy donors. Primers: 60 Vbeta forward and 13 Jbeta reverse. Only in-frame clones appear in the TCRdb table, and some are missing; sequencing was by immunoSEQ multiplex PCR. The profile shows about 190,000 clones, around 85% of them singletons. The sample consisted of PBMCs. These receptors were obtained from a boy between 2 and 10 years old in good health and CMV-seronegative.

The rearrangement uses TRBV5-1 and TRBJ2-3; TRBD2 agrees at 10 bases. There are 15 residues in the CDR3. From germline, CDR1 is SGHRS and CDR2 YFSETQ. Germline trimming cut 2 bases from V and 3 bases from J; bases unmatched to any gene: 3. The CDR3 loop is CASSFSSGGTDTQYF. In DNA, the CDR3 is TGCGCCAGCAGCTTCTCTAGCGGGGGAACAGATACGCAGTATTTT. The variable domain in full, with the rest retrieved from reference TRBV5-1 and TRBJ2-3, is KAGVTQTPRYLIKTRGQQVTLSCSPISGHRSVSWYQQTPGQGLQFLFEYFSETQRNKGNFPGRFSGRQFSNSRSEMNVSTLELGDSALYLCASSFSSGGTDTQYFGPGTRLTVL.

This chain's CDR3 is CASSLVAGPTDTQYF. The CDR3 nucleotides read TGTGCCAGCAGCTTGGTAGCGGGCCCCACAGATACGCAGTATTTT. This chain joins TRBV5-4 and TRBJ2-3; 7 bases are a match to TRBD2. V lost 0 bases, J lost 2 bases, and 3 bases stayed unmatched. This CDR3 spans 15 amino acids. The germline CDR1 and CDR2 sequences are SGHNT and YYREEE (reference sequence).

The gene calls are TRBV11-1 and TRBJ2-7; 7 nucleotides agree with TRBD2. Germline CDR1 and CDR2: SGHAT and FQDESV (reference sequence). The CDR3 runs to 13 residues. The V and J ends lost 1 base and 4 bases, in that order; junction bases with no gene match: 1. The CDR3 reads CASSLGGGYEQYF. In DNA form, the CDR3 reads TGTGCCAGCAGCTTAGGGGGGGGATACGAGCAGTACTTC.

The chain joins TRBV5-1 to TRBJ1-2, with TRBD1 identical over 7 bases. Germline V lookup: CDR1 SGHRS, CDR2 YFSETQ. Trimming removed 2 bases from V and 8 bases from J; junction bases left unmatched: 6. This CDR3 is built from 13 residues. The CDR3 coding sequence is TGCGCCAGCAGCTTAGGAACAGGGGAAGGCTACACCTTC. Translating it yields CASSLGTGEGYTF.

The chain carries TRBV2 and TRBJ1-6, with D possibly matching TRBD1 (6 bases). The CDR3 totals 22 residues. Germline CDR1 SNHLY, CDR2 FYNNEI. The germline V and J ends were trimmed by 2 bases and 0 bases, with 26 bases remaining between them. In nucleotides, the CDR3 is TGTGCCAGCAGTGAAAGTATCAGGCATAGGGGGTATGCGAACTCCTATAATTCACCCCTCCACTTT. This encodes CASSESIRHRGYANSYNSPLHF.

The chain uses TRBV6-1 and TRBJ1-2, with D tentatively TRBD1 (5 bases). Between the trimmed V and J ends, which lost 1 base and 8 bases, there was a span of 11 bases. CDR1 is MNHNS, CDR2 SASEGT, per germline. This CDR3 has 13 residues. The CDR3 DNA sequence: TGTGCCAGCAGTGAAGGACAGTTTCCCGGCTACACCTTC. It yields the protein CASSEGQFPGYTF.

The rearrangement uses TRBV28 and TRBJ2-7, with 8 positions matching TRBD1. V shed 5 bases and J 5 bases; nucleotides not matched to a gene: 2. CDR1 and CDR2 (germline): MDHEN, SYDVKM. This CDR3 spans 12 amino acids. As DNA, the CDR3 is TGTGCCAGCAGTCAACAGGGGGACGAGCAGTACGTC. Encoded protein: CASSQQGDEQYV.

This chain uses TRBV9 with TRBJ1-1; D not resolved. CDR1 and CDR2 from the germline V gene are SGDLS and YYNGEE. Trimming removed 4 bases at V and 5 bases at J, with 9 bases between. This CDR3 is 12 amino acids long. The CDR3 sequence is CASSPPRTEAFF. The CDR3 DNA is TGTGCCAGCAGCCCTCCCCGGACTGAAGCTTTCTTT.

In its sample, this clone was seen once. The genes are TRBV2 and TRBJ2-5; tentative D call: TRBD1 (6 bases). Trimming stripped 1 base from V and 5 bases from J, with 14 bases between. The CDR3 is 15 amino acids. CDR1 and CDR2 (germline): SNHLY, FYNNEI. This CDR3 is CASSEGLRGEETQYF. Written as DNA, the CDR3 is TGTGCCAGCAGTGAAGGGCTCAGGGGCGAGGAGACCCAGTACTTC.

In its sample, this clone was seen once. The chain joins TRBV7-2 to TRBJ1-5, with no clear D. Germline values: CDR1 SGHTA, CDR2 FQGNSA. This CDR3 region has 14 residues. The V and J ends lost 1 base and 5 bases respectively, with 9 bases between them. As DNA, the CDR3 is TGTGCCAGCAGCTTAGGAAACAGAGATCAGCCCCAGCATTTT. This gives the protein CASSLGNRDQPQHF.

The chain recombines TRBV30 with TRBJ2-3, with 10 bases identical to TRBD1. J lost 3 bases, V lost 0 bases, and 9 bases had no gene match. The CDR3 contains 17 residues. Per the germline V gene, CDR1 is GTSNPN and CDR2 is SVGIG (reference sequence). DNA of the CDR3: TGTGCCTGGAGTGTACCTGGACAGGGGGGAGTGACAGATACGCAGTATTTT. Its translation: CAWSVPGQGGVTDTQYF. The full variable domain, with the rest looked up from reference TRBV30 and TRBJ2-3, is SQTIHQWPATLVQPVGSPLSLECTVEGTSNPNLYWYRQAAGRGLQLLFYSVGIGQISSEVPQNLSASRPQDRQFILSSKKLLLSDSGFYLCAWSVPGQGGVTDTQYFGPGTRLTVL.

The chain employs TRBV27 and TRBJ2-7, with a weak D call TRBD2 (5 bases). CDR3 length: 16 amino acids. The V end lost 0 bases, the J end lost 4 bases, and 16 bases lay between the germline ends. CDR1 and CDR2 (germline): MNHEY, SMNVEV (reference sequence). CDR3 bases: TGTGCCAGCAGTTTATCCAGACTGGCCGGGGAGTACGAGCAGTACTTC. Encoded protein: CASSLSRLAGEYEQYF.

The chain joins TRBV15 to TRBJ2-3; 9 bases are a match to TRBD1. There are 16 residues in the CDR3. Germline V gene lookup returns CDR1 LNHNV and CDR2 YYDKDF (reference sequence). V lost 1 base and J lost 3; bases outside the gene matches: 5. CDR3 sequence: CATSRVTGGLTDTQYF. In nucleotides, the CDR3 is TGTGCCACCAGCAGAGTAACAGGGGGCTTGACAGATACGCAGTATTTT.

In DNA, the CDR3 is TGTGCCAGCAGCCCGGGCCAGGGGCTAAACGAGCAGTACTTC. Translated: CASSPGQGLNEQYF. V and J are TRBV28 and TRBJ2-7; maybe TRBD1 (6 bases). Looked up from germline, CDR1 is MDHEN and CDR2 is SYDVKM. This CDR3 has 14 amino acids. V lost 6 bases and J lost 5, with 17 bases in between. Full variable domain (remainder filled in from reference TRBV28 and TRBJ2-7): DVKVTQSSRYLVKRTGEKVFLECVQDMDHENMFWYRQDPGLGLRLIYFSYDVKMKEKGDIPEGYSVSREKKERFSLILESASTNQTSMYLCASSPGQGLNEQYFGPGTRLTVT.

The CDR3 spells CASSLDVAGGPTDTQYF. The CDR3 DNA is TGCGCCAGCAGCTTGGACGTTGCGGGGGGGCCGACAGATACGCAGTATTTT. The chain links TRBV5-1 to TRBJ2-3; TRBD2 matches 9 bases. V lost 0 bases and J lost 3; bases outside the gene matches: 8. CDR1 is SGHRS and CDR2 is YFSETQ in the germline V gene. This CDR3 spans 17 amino acids.

A word on this clone: At one boundary the junction diverges from the germline segment, which might be a read error. The gene calls are TRBV28 and TRBJ2-7, with a weak D call TRBD1 (7 bases). The CDR3 is 12 amino acids. CDR1 and CDR2 from the germline V gene are MDHEN and SYDVKM. The CDR3 DNA reads TGTGGCAGCCAGGGGGGTTATTACGAGCAGTACTTC. Translated: CGSQGGYYEQYF.

In its sample, this clone was seen once. This chain connects TRBV28 to TRBJ1-1; a weak D match, TRBD1 (5 bases). CDR1 and CDR2 from the germline V gene are MDHEN and SYDVKM. The length of the CDR3 is 12 residues. The germline V and J ends were trimmed by 1 base and 6 bases, with 6 bases remaining between them. The CDR3 nucleotides are TGTGCCAGCAGTTTATTACAGGCTGAAGCTTTCTTT. Its protein is CASSLLQAEAFF.

This chain joins TRBV7-3 and TRBJ2-1, with 9 bases fitting TRBD2. From germline, CDR1 is SGHTA and CDR2 FQGTGA. The CDR3 contains 15 residues. V was pared by 5 bases and J by 8 bases, with 10 bases of the junction left unmatched. The CDR3 is CASSQVAGVRDEQFF. DNA for the CDR3: TGTGCCAGCAGCCAAGTAGCGGGAGTGCGGGATGAGCAGTTCTTC. Drawing the rest from reference TRBV7-3 and TRBJ2-1, the complete variable domain is GAGVSQTPSNKVTEKGKYVELRCDPISGHTALYWYRQSLGQGPEFLIYFQGTGAADDSGLPNDRFFAVRPEGSVSTLKIQRTERGDSAVYLCASSQVAGVRDEQFFGPGTRLTVL.

The rearrangement links TRBV6-1 to TRBJ2-1, with unresolved D. CDR3 length equals 14 residues. CDR1 is MNHNS, CDR2 SASEGT, per germline. Trimming left V 7 bases short and J 4 bases short, with 14 bases between. CDR3 DNA: TGTGCCAGCATCCTCCACCTCCAGTACAATGAGCAGTTCTTC. Translation gives CASILHLQYNEQFF.

V is TRBV27 and J is TRBJ2-6; unclear D gene. This CDR3 is 17 amino acids long. The V end was cut by 3 bases, the J end by 0 bases, with 12 bases between. Looked up from germline, CDR1 is MNHEY and CDR2 is SMNVEV (reference sequence). The CDR3 region is CASSFGRLNSGANVLTF. CDR3 in DNA: TGTGCCAGCAGTTTCGGCAGACTGAACTCTGGGGCCAACGTCCTGACTTTC.

V and J are TRBV6-6 and TRBJ2-7; possibly TRBD1 for D (6 bases). Between the trimmed V and J ends, which lost 5 bases and 9 bases, there was a span of 26 bases. This CDR3 has 16 residues. The germline CDR1 and CDR2 sequences are MNHNY and SVGAGI (reference sequence). The CDR3 DNA reads TGTGCCAGCAGTCCAACAGGGCCCAGCGTTCTTGCGGTGCAGTACGTC. Its protein is CASSPTGPSVLAVQYV.

V is TRBV9 and J is TRBJ2-1, with D possibly matching TRBD1 (6 bases). This CDR3 region has 15 residues. V was clipped by 0 bases and J by 6 bases, with 13 bases between them. Germline CDR1 is SGDLS and CDR2 is YYNGEE. Here the CDR3 DNA reads TGTGCCAGCAGCGTAGTGGACAGCCCCCTCAATGAGCAGTTCTTC. As protein: CASSVVDSPLNEQFF.

The V gene is TRBV30, the J gene TRBJ1-5, with a tentative D call TRBD1 (6 bases). The length of the CDR3 is 12 residues. V lost 2 bases, J lost 7 bases, and 9 bases lay in between. Germline CDR1 GTSNPN, CDR2 SVGIG (reference sequence). Here the CDR3 DNA reads TGTGCCTGGAGTCCAGGGGAACAGCCCCAGCATTTT. The encoded protein is CAWSPGEQPQHF. The full variable domain, rest sourced from reference TRBV30 and TRBJ1-5, is SQTIHQWPATLVQPVGSPLSLECTVEGTSNPNLYWYRQAAGRGLQLLFYSVGIGQISSEVPQNLSASRPQDRQFILSSKKLLLSDSGFYLCAWSPGEQPQHFGDGTRLSIL.

This sequence joins TRBV6-1 and TRBJ2-2, with 8 positions matching TRBD1. Trimming removed 8 bases from V and 3 bases from J; junction bases left unmatched: 8. This CDR3 region has 15 residues. Germline-derived CDR1 and CDR2 are MNHNS and SASEGT. The CDR3 protein is CASRGQGPYTGELFF. For the CDR3, the DNA is TGTGCCAGCCGAGGACAGGGTCCGTACACCGGGGAGCTGTTTTTT.

This chain joins TRBV5-1 and TRBJ2-3; tentatively, D is TRBD2 (5 bases). Germline lookup yields CDR1 SGHRS and CDR2 YFSETQ. This CDR3 has 15 residues. The V end was cut by 0 bases, the J end by 2 bases, with 10 bases between. CDR3 sequence (DNA): TGCGCCAGCAGCTTGGGTCTAGCTCCCACAGATACGCAGTATTTT. The encoded protein is CASSLGLAPTDTQYF.